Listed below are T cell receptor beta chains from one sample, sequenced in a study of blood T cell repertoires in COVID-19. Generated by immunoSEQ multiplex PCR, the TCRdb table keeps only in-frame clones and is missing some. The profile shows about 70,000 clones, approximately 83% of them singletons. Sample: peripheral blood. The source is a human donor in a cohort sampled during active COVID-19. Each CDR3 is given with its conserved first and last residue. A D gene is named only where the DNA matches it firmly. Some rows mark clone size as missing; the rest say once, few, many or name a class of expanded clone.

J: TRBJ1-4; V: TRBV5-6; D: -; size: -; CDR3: CASSPLRDSGLEKLFF; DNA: TGTGCCAGCAGCCCTCTCAGGGACTCCGGACTTGAAAAACTGTTTTTT
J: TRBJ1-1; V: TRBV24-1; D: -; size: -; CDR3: CATSFGNTEAFF; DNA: TGTGCCACCAGTTTCGGGAACACTGAAGCTTTCTTT
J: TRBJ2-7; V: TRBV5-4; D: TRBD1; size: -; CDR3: CASSEGASARGSYEQYF; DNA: TGTGCCAGCAGTGAGGGGGCCTCAGCCCGGGGCTCCTACGAGCAGTACTTC
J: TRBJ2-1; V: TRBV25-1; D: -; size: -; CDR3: CASRQEDRGSYNEQFF; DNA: TGTGCCAGCAGACAGGAAGACCGAGGCTCCTACAATGAGCAGTTCTTC
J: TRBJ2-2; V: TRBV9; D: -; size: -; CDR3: CASTNTGELFF; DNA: TGTGCCAGCACAAACACCGGGGAGCTGTTTTTT
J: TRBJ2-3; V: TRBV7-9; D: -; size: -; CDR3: CASSLEFSRGTDTQYF; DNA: TGTGCCAGCAGCTTAGAATTTTCGAGGGGCACAGATACGCAGTATTTT
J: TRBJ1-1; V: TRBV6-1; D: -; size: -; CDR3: CASSEVWGRTEAFF; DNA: TGTGCCAGCAGTGAGGTGTGGGGGCGAACTGAAGCTTTCTTT
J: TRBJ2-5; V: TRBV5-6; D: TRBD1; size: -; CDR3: CASSLRAGGHETQYF; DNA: TGTGCCAGCAGCTTGAGAGCAGGGGGCCACGAGACCCAGTACTTC
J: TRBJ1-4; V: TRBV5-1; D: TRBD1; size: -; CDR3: CASSLEGRGPEKLFF; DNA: TGCGCCAGCAGCCTGGAAGGCAGGGGGCCTGAAAAACTGTTTTTT
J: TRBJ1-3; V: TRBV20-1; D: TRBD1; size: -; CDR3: CSASPAGGWVGNTIYF; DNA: TGCAGTGCTAGTCCGGCAGGGGGCTGGGTTGGAAACACCATATATTTT
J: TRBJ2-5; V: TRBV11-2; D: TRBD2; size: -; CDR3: CASSPREGRGTQYF; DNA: TGTGCCAGCAGCCCCCGGGAGGGGCGGGGGACCCAGTACTTC
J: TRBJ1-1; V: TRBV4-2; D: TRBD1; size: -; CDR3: CASSQEGQVNEAFF; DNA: TGTGCCAGCAGCCAAGAAGGACAGGTTAATGAAGCTTTCTTT
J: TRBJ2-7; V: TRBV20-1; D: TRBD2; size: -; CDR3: CSASFPGGPYEQYF; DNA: TGCAGTGCTAGTTTCCCGGGGGGGCCCTACGAGCAGTACTTC
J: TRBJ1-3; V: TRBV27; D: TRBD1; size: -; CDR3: CASSRSDRGNPSGGNTIYF; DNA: TGTGCCAGCAGCCGCTCCGACAGGGGAAACCCCTCTGGTGGAAACACCATATATTTT
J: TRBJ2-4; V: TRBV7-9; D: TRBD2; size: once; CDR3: CASSPSGGVYIQYF; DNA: TGTGCCAGCAGCCCTAGCGGGGGGGTTTACATTCAGTACTTC
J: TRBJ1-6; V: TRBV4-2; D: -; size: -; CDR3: CASSQEGGTDSPLHF; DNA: TGTGCCAGCAGCCAAGAGGGGGGAACAGATTCACCCCTCCACTTT
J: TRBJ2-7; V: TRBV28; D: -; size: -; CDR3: CASSFSFLEYEQYF; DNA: TGTGCCAGCAGTTTCTCATTTTTGGAGTACGAGCAGTACTTC
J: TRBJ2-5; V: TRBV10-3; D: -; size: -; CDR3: CAISESTSQETQYF; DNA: TGTGCCATCAGTGAGTCGACTAGCCAAGAGACCCAGTACTTC
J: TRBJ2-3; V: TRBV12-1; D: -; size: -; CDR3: CASNWRGFSSTDTQYF; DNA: TGTGCCAGCAATTGGCGGGGGTTTTCTAGCACAGATACGCAGTATTTT
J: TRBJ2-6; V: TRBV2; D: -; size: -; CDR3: CASSIQGYSGANVLTF; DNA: TGTGCCAGCAGTATACAGGGTTACTCTGGGGCCAACGTCCTGACTTTC
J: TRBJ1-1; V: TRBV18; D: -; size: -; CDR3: CASSSNSKNTEAFF; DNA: TGTGCCAGCTCATCAAACAGCAAGAACACTGAAGCTTTCTTT
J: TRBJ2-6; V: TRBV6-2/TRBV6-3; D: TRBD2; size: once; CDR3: CASSYIGGRASGANVLTF; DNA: TGTGCCAGCAGTTACATCGGGGGGAGAGCCTCTGGGGCCAACGTCCTGACTTTC
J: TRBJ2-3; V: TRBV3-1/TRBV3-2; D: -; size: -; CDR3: CASSPRSGADTQYF; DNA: TGTGCCAGCAGCCCCCGGTCAGGGGCAGATACGCAGTATTTT
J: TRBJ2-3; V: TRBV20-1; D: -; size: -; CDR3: CSASFFSSDTQYF; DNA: TGCAGTGCTAGTTTTTTTTCTTCAGATACGCAGTATTTT
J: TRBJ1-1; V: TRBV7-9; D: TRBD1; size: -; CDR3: CASSLQGASTEAFF; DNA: TGTGCCAGCAGCTTACAGGGGGCGAGCACTGAAGCTTTCTTT
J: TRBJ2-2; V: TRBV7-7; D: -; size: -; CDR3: CASSLSPKARGNTGELFF; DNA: TGTGCCAGCAGCCTCTCGCCCAAGGCACGAGGAAACACCGGGGAGCTGTTTTTT
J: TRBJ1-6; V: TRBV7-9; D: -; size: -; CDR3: CASSGDLSPLHF; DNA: TGTGCCAGCAGCGGGGACTTGTCACCCCTCCACTTT
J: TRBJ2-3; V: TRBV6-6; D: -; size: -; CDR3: CASSYPQVLGTQYF; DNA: TGTGCCAGCAGTTATCCTCAGGTGTTAGGTACGCAGTATTTT
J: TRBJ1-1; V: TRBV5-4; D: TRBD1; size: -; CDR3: CASSPGGPERTEAFF; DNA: TGTGCCAGCAGCCCAGGGGGCCCTGAGCGCACTGAAGCTTTCTTT
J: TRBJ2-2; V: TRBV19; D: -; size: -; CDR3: CASTVQGNTGELFF; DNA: TGTGCCAGTACGGTACAGGGAAACACCGGGGAGCTGTTTTTT
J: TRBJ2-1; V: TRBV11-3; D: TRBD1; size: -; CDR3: CASSLGTGGVYNEQFF; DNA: TGTGCCAGCAGCTTAGGGACAGGGGGAGTCTACAATGAGCAGTTCTTC
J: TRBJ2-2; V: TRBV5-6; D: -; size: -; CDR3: CASSLGLIPGELFF; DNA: TGTGCCAGCAGCTTAGGACTAATCCCCGGGGAGCTGTTTTTT
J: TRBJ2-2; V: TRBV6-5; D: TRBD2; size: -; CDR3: CASSYRTGGPAGELFF; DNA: TGTGCCAGCAGTTACCGGACGGGGGGGCCGGCCGGGGAGCTGTTTTTT
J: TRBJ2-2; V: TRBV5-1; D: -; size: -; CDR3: CASSLQGAGELFF; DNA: TGCGCCAGCAGCTTACAGGGCGCCGGGGAGCTGTTTTTT
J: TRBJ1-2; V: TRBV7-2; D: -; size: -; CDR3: CASSLYRFYGYTF; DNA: TGTGCCAGCAGCTTATACAGGTTCTATGGCTACACCTTC
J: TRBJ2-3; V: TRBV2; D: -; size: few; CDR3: CASRKRGGLDSTDTQYF; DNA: TGTGCCAGCAGGAAACGTGGGGGACTCGATAGCACAGATACGCAGTATTTT
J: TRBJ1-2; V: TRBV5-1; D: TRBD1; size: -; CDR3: CASSLGQGAFNGYTF; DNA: TGCGCCAGCAGCTTGGGACAGGGCGCTTTCAATGGCTACACCTTC
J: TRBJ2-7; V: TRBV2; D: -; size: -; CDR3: CASITGGLSYEQYF; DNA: TGTGCCAGCATCACAGGTGGGCTCTCCTACGAGCAGTACTTC
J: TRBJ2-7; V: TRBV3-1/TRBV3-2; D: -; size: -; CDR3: CASSQSSEQYF; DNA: TGTGCCAGCAGCCAATCCTCCGAGCAGTACTTC
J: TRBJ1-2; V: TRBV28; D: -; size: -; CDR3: CASSPTVNYGYTF; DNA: TGTGCCAGCAGTCCGACAGTAAACTATGGCTACACCTTC
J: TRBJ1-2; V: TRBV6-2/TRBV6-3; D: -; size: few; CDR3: CASSFQLKTANYGYTF; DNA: TGTGCCAGCAGTTTCCAACTAAAGACAGCTAACTATGGCTACACCTTC
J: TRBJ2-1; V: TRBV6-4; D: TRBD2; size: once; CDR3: CASTPSGGASNEQFF; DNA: TGTGCCAGCACTCCCTCGGGAGGGGCGTCCAATGAGCAGTTCTTC
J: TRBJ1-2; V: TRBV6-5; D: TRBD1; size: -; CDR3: CASSAEGAKGYTF; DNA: TGTGCCAGCAGCGCGGAGGGGGCGAAGGGCTACACCTTC